This TCR beta chain was identified in a study of post-analysis software for immune sequencing data. Study background: Progressive-relapsing, secondary progressive and relapsing-remitting multiple sclerosis were among the disease courses included.

The junction had 5 bases not matched to a gene; V was cut back by 2 bases and J by 1 base. The CDR3 totals 15 residues. Germline loops: CDR1 SGHRS, CDR2 YFSETQ. This clonotype was found a few times. Its antigen remains unknown. The study, taken as a whole, reports: Normalized Chao1 diversity was significantly lower in multiple sclerosis patients than in controls. The study found TRBV5-6, TRBV5-1 and TRBV20-1 among a handful of TRBV segments more frequent in patients than controls.

Unique molecular identifiers were built into the TCR beta cDNA libraries. MiXCR, applied by TCRdb to the PCR reads, yields one record per CDR3 protein. The table records 400,000 to 500,000 distinct CDR3 sequences, 39% of them present only once. The chain combines TRBV5-1 with TRBJ2-7, with TRBD1 matching 8 bases. Input material: blood. The sequence came from a girl aged 2-9 years with multiple sclerosis. This CDR3 reads CASSFRQGLSYEQYF. The CDR3 DNA reads TGCGCCAGCAGCTTTCGACAGGGGCTTTCCTACGAGCAGTACTTC.